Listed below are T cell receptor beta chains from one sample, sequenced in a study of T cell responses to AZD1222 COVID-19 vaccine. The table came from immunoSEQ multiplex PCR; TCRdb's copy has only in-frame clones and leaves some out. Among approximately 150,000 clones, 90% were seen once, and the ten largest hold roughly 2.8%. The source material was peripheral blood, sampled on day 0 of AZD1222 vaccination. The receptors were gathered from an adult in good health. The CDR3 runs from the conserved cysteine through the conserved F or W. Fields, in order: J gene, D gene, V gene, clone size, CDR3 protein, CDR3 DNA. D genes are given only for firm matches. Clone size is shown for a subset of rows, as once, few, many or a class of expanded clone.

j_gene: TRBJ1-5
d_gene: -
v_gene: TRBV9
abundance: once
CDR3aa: CASSVSPGNQPQHF
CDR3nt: TGTGCCAGCAGCGTCTCCCCGGGAAATCAGCCCCAGCATTTT

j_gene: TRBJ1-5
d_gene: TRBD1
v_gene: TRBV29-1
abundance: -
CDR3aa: CSVGQYSNQPQHF
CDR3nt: TGCAGCGTGGGACAGTATAGCAATCAGCCCCAGCATTTT

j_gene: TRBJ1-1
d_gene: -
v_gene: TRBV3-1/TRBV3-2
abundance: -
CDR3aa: CASSQEEGRAEAFF
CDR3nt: TGTGCCAGCAGCCAAGAGGAAGGGCGGGCTGAAGCTTTCTTT

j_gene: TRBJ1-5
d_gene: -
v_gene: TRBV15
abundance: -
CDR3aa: CATSRSAGSGQPQHF
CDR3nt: TGTGCCACCAGCAGGTCAGCGGGGTCGGGTCAGCCCCAGCATTTT

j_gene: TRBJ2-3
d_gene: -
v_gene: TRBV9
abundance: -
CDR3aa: CASSVAPGSTDTQYF
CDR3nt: TGTGCCAGCAGCGTAGCCCCTGGGAGCACAGATACGCAGTATTTT

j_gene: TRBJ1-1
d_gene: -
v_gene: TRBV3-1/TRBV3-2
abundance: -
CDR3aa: CARLPDGTEAFF
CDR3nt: TGTGCCAGACTTCCCGATGGGACTGAAGCTTTCTTT

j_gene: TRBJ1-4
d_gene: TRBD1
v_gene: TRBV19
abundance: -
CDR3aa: CGTGEEKLFF
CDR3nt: TGTGGGACAGGGGAAGAAAAACTGTTTTTT

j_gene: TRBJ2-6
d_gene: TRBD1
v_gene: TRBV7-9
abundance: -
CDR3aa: CASRSTGGSGANVLTF
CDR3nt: TGTGCCAGCAGGTCAACAGGGGGCTCTGGGGCCAACGTCCTGACTTTC

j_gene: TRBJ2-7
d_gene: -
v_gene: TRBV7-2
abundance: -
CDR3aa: CASSSDNRQASYF
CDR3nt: TGTGCCAGCAGCTCCGACAACCGACAGGCCTCGTACTTC

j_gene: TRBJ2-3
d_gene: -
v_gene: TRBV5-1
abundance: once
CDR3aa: CASIEDHRMTDTQYF
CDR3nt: TGCGCCAGCATCGAGGACCATAGGATGACAGATACGCAGTATTTT

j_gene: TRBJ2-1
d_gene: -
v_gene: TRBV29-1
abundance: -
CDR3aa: CSVEFEYLSYNEQFF
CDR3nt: TGCAGCGTTGAATTTGAATACTTATCCTACAATGAGCAGTTCTTC

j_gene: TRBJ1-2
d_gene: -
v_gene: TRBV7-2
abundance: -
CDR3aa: CASSVDPRGGYTF
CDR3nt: TGTGCCAGCAGCGTCGACCCCCGAGGGGGCTACACCTTC

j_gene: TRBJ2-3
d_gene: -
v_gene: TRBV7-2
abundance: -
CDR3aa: CASSLGRGPTDTQYF
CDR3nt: TGTGCCAGCAGCTTAGGGCGGGGCCCCACAGATACGCAGTATTTT

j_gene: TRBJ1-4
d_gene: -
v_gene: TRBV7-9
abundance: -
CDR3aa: CASSPRTAATNEKLFF
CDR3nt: TGTGCCAGCAGCCCACGGACAGCCGCAACTAATGAAAAACTGTTTTTT

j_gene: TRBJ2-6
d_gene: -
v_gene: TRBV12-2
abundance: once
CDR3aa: CASRLEWTPRSGANVLTF
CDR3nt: TGTGCAAGTCGCTTAGAGTGGACACCTCGCTCTGGGGCCAACGTCCTGACTTTC

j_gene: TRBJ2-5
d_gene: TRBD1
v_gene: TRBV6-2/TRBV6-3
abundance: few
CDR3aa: CASSGTEETQYF
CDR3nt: TGTGCCAGCAGTGGGACAGAAGAGACCCAGTACTTC

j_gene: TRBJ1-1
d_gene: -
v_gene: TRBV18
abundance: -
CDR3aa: CASVSVMNTEAFF
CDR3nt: TGTGCCAGCGTATCCGTTATGAACACTGAAGCTTTCTTT

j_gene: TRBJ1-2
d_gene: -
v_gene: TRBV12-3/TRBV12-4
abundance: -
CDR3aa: CASSLTAYGYTF
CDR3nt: TGTGCCAGCAGTTTAACAGCTTATGGCTACACCTTC

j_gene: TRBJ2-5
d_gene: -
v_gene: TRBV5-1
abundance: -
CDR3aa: CASSLAEIPRETQYF
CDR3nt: TGCGCCAGCAGCTTGGCCGAAATACCTCGAGAGACCCAGTACTTC

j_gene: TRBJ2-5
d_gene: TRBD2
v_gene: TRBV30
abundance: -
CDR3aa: CAWSGSGGAKETQYF
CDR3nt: TGTGCCTGGAGTGGTAGCGGGGGGGCAAAGGAGACCCAGTACTTC

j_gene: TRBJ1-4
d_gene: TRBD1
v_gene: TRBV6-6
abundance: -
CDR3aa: CASSLGTGANEKLFF
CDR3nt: TGTGCCAGCAGCCTGGGGACAGGGGCTAATGAAAAACTGTTTTTT

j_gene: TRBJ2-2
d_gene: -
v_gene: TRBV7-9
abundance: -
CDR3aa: CASSSPGSNTGELFF
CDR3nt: TGTGCCAGCAGCTCCCCGGGTTCGAACACCGGGGAGCTGTTTTTT

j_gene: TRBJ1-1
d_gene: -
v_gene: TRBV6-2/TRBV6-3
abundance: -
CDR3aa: CASSYQYSLAATEAFF
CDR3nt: TGTGCCAGCAGTTATCAGTACAGCCTAGCGGCCACTGAAGCTTTCTTT

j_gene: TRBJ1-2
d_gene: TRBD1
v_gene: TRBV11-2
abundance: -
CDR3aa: CASSLRDRGAYGYTF
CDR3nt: TGTGCCAGCAGCTTAAGGGACAGGGGGGCCTATGGCTACACCTTC

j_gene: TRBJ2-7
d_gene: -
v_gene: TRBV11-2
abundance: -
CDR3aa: CASSSGQLGVEQYF
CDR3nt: TGTGCCAGCAGCTCCGGACAGCTAGGGGTCGAGCAGTACTTC

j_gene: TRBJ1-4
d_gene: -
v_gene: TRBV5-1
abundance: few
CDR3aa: CATRAGIANEKLFF
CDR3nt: TGCGCCACGCGGGCAGGGATAGCTAATGAAAAACTGTTTTTT

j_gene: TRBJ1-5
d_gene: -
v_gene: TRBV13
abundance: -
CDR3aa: CASSLSRNQPQHF
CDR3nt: TGTGCCAGCAGCTTAAGCCGAAATCAGCCCCAGCATTTT

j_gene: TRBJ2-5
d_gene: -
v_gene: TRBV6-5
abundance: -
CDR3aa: CASRVGGPQETQYF
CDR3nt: TGTGCCAGCAGAGTGGGGGGCCCTCAGGAGACCCAGTACTTC

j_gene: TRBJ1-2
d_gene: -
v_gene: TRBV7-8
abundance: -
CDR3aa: CASSLLQGLKGYTF
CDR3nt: TGTGCCAGCAGCTTACTCCAGGGGTTAAAAGGCTACACCTTC

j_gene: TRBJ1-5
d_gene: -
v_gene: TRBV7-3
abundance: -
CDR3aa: CASSLLSGVTQPQHF
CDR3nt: TGTGCCAGCAGCTTATTGTCAGGGGTAACTCAGCCCCAGCATTTT

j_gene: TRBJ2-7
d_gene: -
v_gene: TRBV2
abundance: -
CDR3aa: CASNGRAYEQYF
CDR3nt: TGTGCCAGCAATGGCAGAGCCTACGAGCAGTACTTC

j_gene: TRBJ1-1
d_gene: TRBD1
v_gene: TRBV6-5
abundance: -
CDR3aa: CASSPLTGGNTEAFF
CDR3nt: TGTGCCAGCAGTCCCCTGACAGGGGGCAACACTGAAGCTTTCTTT

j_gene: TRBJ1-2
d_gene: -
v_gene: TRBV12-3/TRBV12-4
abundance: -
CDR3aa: CASSLGTGTGYTF
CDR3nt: TGTGCCAGCAGTTTGGGAACAGGGACTGGCTACACCTTC

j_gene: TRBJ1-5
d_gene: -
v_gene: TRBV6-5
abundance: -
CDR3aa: CASGPFGPREPQHF
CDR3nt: TGTGCCAGCGGTCCCTTTGGGCCCAGAGAGCCCCAGCATTTT

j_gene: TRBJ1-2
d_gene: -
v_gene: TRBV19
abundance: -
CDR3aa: CASHLGEHYGYTF
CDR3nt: TGTGCCAGCCACCTCGGGGAGCACTATGGCTACACCTTC

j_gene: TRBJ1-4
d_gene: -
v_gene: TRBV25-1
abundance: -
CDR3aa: CASSGTGLGRTNEKLFF
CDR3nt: TGTGCCAGCAGTGGCACAGGGCTAGGCAGAACTAATGAAAAACTGTTTTTT

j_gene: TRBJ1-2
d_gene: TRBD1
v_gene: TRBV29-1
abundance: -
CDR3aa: CSASRDRGFDGYTF
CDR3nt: TGCAGCGCCTCCCGGGACAGGGGTTTCGATGGCTACACCTTC

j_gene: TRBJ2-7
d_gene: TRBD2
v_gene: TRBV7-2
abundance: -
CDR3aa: CASSPQLAGGGEQYF
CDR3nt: TGTGCCAGCAGCCCTCAACTAGCGGGGGGAGGTGAGCAGTACTTC

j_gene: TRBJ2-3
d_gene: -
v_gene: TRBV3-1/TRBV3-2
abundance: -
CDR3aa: CASSQGQGGGTDTQYF
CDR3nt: TGTGCCAGCAGCCAAGGCCAGGGGGGAGGCACAGATACGCAGTATTTT

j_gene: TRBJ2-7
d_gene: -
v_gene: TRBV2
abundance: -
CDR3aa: CASRARGYEQYF
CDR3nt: TGTGCCAGCAGAGCGAGAGGGTACGAGCAGTACTTC

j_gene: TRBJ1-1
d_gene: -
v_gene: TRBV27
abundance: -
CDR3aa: CATDSGTEAFF
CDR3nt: TGTGCGACCGACAGTGGGACTGAAGCTTTCTTT

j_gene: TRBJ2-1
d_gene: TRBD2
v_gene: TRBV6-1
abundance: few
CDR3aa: CASSEASGGANEQFF
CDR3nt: TGTGCCAGCAGTGAAGCTAGCGGGGGGGCCAATGAGCAGTTCTTC

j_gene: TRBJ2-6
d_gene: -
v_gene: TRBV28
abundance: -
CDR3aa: CATKLGGPHSGANVLTF
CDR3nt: TGTGCCACCAAGTTGGGGGGGCCTCACTCTGGGGCCAACGTCCTGACTTTC

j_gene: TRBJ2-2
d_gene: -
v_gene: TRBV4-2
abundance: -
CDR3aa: CASSQDGLGAGELFF
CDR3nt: TGTGCCAGCAGCCAAGATGGGTTAGGGGCCGGGGAGCTGTTTTTT

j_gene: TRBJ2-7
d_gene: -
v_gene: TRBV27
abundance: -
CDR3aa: CASSWAGRMSYEQYF
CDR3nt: TGTGCCAGCAGTTGGGCGGGGCGAATGTCCTACGAGCAGTACTTC

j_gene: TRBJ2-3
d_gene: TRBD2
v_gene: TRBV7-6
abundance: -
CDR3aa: CASSYLAGGPDTQYF
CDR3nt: TGTGCCAGCAGCTACCTAGCGGGGGGTCCAGATACGCAGTATTTT

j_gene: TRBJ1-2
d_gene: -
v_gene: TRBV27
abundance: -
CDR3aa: CASSLTRNNYGYTF
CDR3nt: TGTGCCAGCAGTTTGACACGTAATAACTATGGCTACACCTTC

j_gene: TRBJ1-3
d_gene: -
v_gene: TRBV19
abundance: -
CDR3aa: CASSILQGAGNTIYF
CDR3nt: TGTGCCAGTAGTATTCTCCAGGGAGCTGGAAACACCATATATTTT

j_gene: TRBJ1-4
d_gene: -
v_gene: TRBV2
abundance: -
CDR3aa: CASSASGTGEGNEKLFF
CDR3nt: TGTGCCAGCAGTGCCTCCGGGACGGGGGAAGGTAATGAAAAACTGTTTTTT

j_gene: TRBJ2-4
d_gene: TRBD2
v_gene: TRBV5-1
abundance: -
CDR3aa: CASSPGTSGGVGSGNIQYF
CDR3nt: TGCGCCAGCAGCCCCGGGACTAGCGGGGGGGTCGGTTCGGGAAACATTCAGTACTTC

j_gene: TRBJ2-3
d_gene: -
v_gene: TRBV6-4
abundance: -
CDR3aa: CASSAGLPTDTQYF
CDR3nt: TGTGCCAGCAGTGCGGGGCTCCCCACAGATACGCAGTATTTT

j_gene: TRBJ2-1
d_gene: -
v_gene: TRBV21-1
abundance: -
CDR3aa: CASSPIGQRQFF
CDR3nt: TGTGCCAGCAGCCCGATAGGTCAAAGGCAGTTCTTC

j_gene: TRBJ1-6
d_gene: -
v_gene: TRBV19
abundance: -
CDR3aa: CASSIDYGFSPLHF
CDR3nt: TGTGCCAGTAGTATAGATTACGGATTTTCACCCCTCCACTTT